These 15 T cell receptor beta chains were sequenced from one sample in a study of molecular identifiers for immune sequencing clone quantification (dated by TCRdb to 2016 to 2018). The library was generated by PCR. The sequencing machine was an Illumina HiSeq 4000. TCRdb passed the public sequencing reads through fastp at Q25 and MiXCR, retaining productive beta sequences. Rows with one shared CDR3 protein collapse into an entry with the most common genes and DNA. The sample table contains some 65,000 distinct CDR3 sequences; only one count was recorded for less than 20% of them. The ten largest account for about 1.6% of the sample. Input material: naive CD8+ T cells from blood, with Jurkat cell RNA spiked in. This specimen's cell subset or site label, per the study, means: FACS-sorted CD8+CD4-CCR7+CD45RA+ naive T cells. These receptors were obtained from a human donor in good health. Some libraries in this study had Jurkat cell RNA spiked in.

This clonotype has at least ten counts. The chain's CDR3 is CASSSGTGLSQPQHF. In DNA form, the CDR3 reads TGTGCCAGCAGCTCCGGCACGGGGTTAAGTCAGCCCCAGCATTTT. The gene calls are TRBV7-9 and TRBJ1-5; D uncertain. Germline CDR1 is SEHNR and CDR2 is FQNEAQ (reference sequence). The CDR3 contains 15 residues. The V gene lost 4 bases and the J gene lost 6 bases, with 16 bases spanning the gap.

In its sample, this clonotype was seen many times. V usage is TRBV3-1 and J usage is TRBJ2-7; D remains unclear. Trimming cost V 0 bases and J 5 bases, with 11 bases left between them. Per germline, CDR1 LGHDT and CDR2 YNNKEL (reference sequence). The CDR3 is made up of 14 amino acids. CDR3 residues: CASSQDGSWNEQYF. The DNA of the CDR3 is TGTGCCAGCAGCCAAGATGGCAGTTGGAACGAGCAGTACTTC.

This clonotype was seen ten or more times. V and J are TRBV4-1 and TRBJ2-1; TRBD2 matches at 11 bases. This CDR3 region has 15 residues. V trimming: 3 bases; J trimming: 5 bases; junction bases outside the gene matches: 3. CDR1 MGHRA and CDR2 YSYEKL come from the germline V gene. The CDR3 region is CASSQTSGANNEQFF. DNA for the CDR3: TGCGCCAGCAGCCAGACTAGCGGGGCCAACAATGAGCAGTTCTTC.

This clonotype was detected ten times or more. This sequence joins TRBV2 and TRBJ2-7; 8 nucleotides match TRBD2. CDR1 SNHLY and CDR2 FYNNEI come from the germline V gene. The V segment lost 6 bases and the J segment 0 bases; nucleotides outside the gene matches: 7. The CDR3 sequence is 15 residues long. CDR3 residues: CASSATTSVSYEQYF. In DNA, the CDR3 is TGTGCCAGCAGCGCCACGACTAGCGTCTCCTACGAGCAGTACTTC.

Comments on this clonotype: A much larger clone lies a single base off, so this may be a read error. V is TRBV7-9 and J is TRBJ2-7; a weak D match, TRBD1 (7 bases). Germline V gene sequence: CDR1 SEHNR, CDR2 FQNEAQ (reference sequence). The CDR3 has 14 amino acids. V lost 3 bases and J lost 9, with 18 bases in between. In DNA, the CDR3 is TGTGCCAGCAGCTTTAAGGGGGCGCGGGACGGGCAGTACTTC. Protein: CASSFKGARDGQYF. Looking up the rest from reference TRBV7-9 and TRBJ2-7 gives the full variable domain: DTGVSQNPRHKITKRGQNVTFRCDPISEHNRLYWYRQTLGQGPEFLTYFQNEAQLEKSRLLSDRFSAERPKGSFSTLEIQRTEQGDSAMYLCASSFKGARDGQYFGPGTRLTVT.

Of note for this clonotype: This may come from a read error, since a much larger clone is one base off. Here the CDR3 omits its conserved ending phenylalanine or tryptophan, so a read error is the likely source. The chain couples TRBV15 to TRBJ1-5; TRBD1 matches 9 bases. The V segment lost 6 bases and the J segment 6 bases; nucleotides outside the gene matches: 9. Germline values: CDR1 LNHNV, CDR2 YYDKDF (reference sequence). CDR3 length: 15 amino acids. Here the CDR3 reads CATSMGTGGGQPQHS. CDR3 nucleotide sequence: TGTGCCACCAGTATGGGAACAGGGGGCGGTCAGCCCCAGCATTCT.

The V call is TRBV12-3 or TRBV12-4, the J call TRBJ2-1, with 9 bases that match TRBD2. With V trimmed by 8 bases and J by 2 bases, 7 bases remained unmatched. The CDR3 has 15 amino acids. CDR3 residues: CASGIAGVPYNEQFF. In DNA form, the CDR3 reads TGTGCCAGCGGAATAGCGGGAGTGCCCTACAATGAGCAGTTCTTC.

Note on this clonotype: This may be a read error, as it is one base from a much larger clone. Since no conserved phenylalanine or tryptophan closes the CDR3, a read error is the likely cause. The chain has TRBV6-5 and TRBJ2-7; no clear D. Deletions cut 5 bases from V and 0 bases from J, with 8 bases between. The length of the CDR3 is 13 residues. Germline V CDR1 and CDR2: MNHEY, SVGAGI. CDR3 coding DNA: TGTGCCAGCAGTCACCGGGCCTCCTACGAGCAGTACCTC. Protein product: CASSHRASYEQYL.

This clonotype was detected many times. This chain uses TRBV6-2 or TRBV6-3 with TRBJ2-7, with D unclear. The germline V and J ends were trimmed by 0 bases and 0 bases, with 3 bases remaining between them. The CDR3 has 13 residues. Germline-derived CDR1 and CDR2 are MNHEY and SVGEGT. The CDR3 loop is CASSYSLSYEQYF. CDR3 in DNA: TGTGCCAGCAGTTACTCCCTCTCCTACGAGCAGTACTTC.

Concerning this clonotype itself: This may arise from a read error, as a much more abundant clone is one base away. The CDR3 is CASSKSGTGAYGQYF. The CDR3 region has the DNA TGTGCCAGCAGCAAAAGTGGGACAGGGGCCTACGGGCAGTACTTC. The J gene is TRBJ2-7, the V gene TRBV7-3; 10 bases map to TRBD1. Germline values: CDR1 SGHTA, CDR2 FQGTGA. The CDR3 has 15 amino acids.

This clonotype occurred many times. This chain connects TRBV6-5 to TRBJ1-2; the D is unclear. The CDR3 has 14 residues. Looked up from germline, CDR1 is MNHEY and CDR2 is SVGAGI. Trimming removed 0 bases at V and 3 bases at J, with 8 bases between. In nucleotides, the CDR3 is TGTGCCAGCAGTTACTCCGCCGGATACTATGGCTACACCTTC. Its protein product is CASSYSAGYYGYTF.

This clonotype was seen a few times. The chain is built from TRBV7-9 and TRBJ2-5; 10 nucleotides align to TRBD2. The CDR3 is made up of 17 amino acids. Unmatched junction bases numbered 16, after V lost 10 bases and J lost 2 bases. CDR1 and CDR2 from the germline V gene are SEHNR and FQNEAQ (reference sequence). The CDR3 DNA reads as TGTGCCACCACGAACCCCCTAGCGGGGGAGTCACAAGAGACCCAGTACTTC. Encoded protein: CATTNPLAGESQETQYF.

This clonotype was observed many times. The junction differs from germline at one of its ends, possibly a read error. The J gene is TRBJ2-1, the V gene TRBV10-3; the match to TRBD2 covers 13 bases. The CDR3 is 16 residues long. Looked up from germline, CDR1 is ENHRY and CDR2 is SYGVKD. CDR3 in amino acids: CAISEGLAGVTMRGVF. The CDR3 nucleotides read TGTGCCATCAGTGAGGGACTAGCGGGAGTTACAATGAGGGGCGTGTTC.

CDR3 in DNA: TGTGCCAGCAGTGGAAGCCGGGATTATGCCTACGAGCAGTACTTC. Protein product: CASSGSRDYAYEQYF. The chain combines TRBV2 with TRBJ2-7; perhaps TRBD2 as D (5 bases). Deletions cut 4 bases from V and 2 bases from J, with 15 bases between. CDR1 is SNHLY and CDR2 is FYNNEI in the germline V gene. This CDR3 is 15 amino acids long.

This clonotype was seen a few times. The chain joins TRBV20-1 to TRBJ2-5; maybe TRBD2 (6 bases). CDR3 size: 13 residues. Per germline, CDR1 DFQATT and CDR2 SNEGSKA (reference sequence). V dropped 4 bases and J dropped 5 bases, with 14 bases sitting between them. CDR3 DNA: TGCAGTGCTACCGGGACTCCAGGGGAGACCCAGTACTTC. It is translated as CSATGTPGETQYF.